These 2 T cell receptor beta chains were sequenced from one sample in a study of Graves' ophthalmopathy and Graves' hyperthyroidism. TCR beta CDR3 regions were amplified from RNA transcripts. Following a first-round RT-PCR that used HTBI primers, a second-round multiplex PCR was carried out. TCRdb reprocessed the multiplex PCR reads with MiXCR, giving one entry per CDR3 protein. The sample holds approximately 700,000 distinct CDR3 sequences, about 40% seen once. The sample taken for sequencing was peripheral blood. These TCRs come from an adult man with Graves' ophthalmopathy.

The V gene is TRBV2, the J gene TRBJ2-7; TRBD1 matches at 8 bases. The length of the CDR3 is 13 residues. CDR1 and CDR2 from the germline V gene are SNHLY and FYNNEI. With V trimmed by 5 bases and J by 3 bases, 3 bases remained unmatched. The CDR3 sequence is CASSWGTGYEQYF. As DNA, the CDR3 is TGTGCCAGCAGTTGGGGGACAGGCTACGAGCAGTACTTC.

The CDR3 nucleotides read TGTGCCAGCAGGTCTGGGGGGGGCCAGGAAAAACTGTTTTTT. Protein: CASRSGGGQEKLFF. V gene TRBV7-9 combines with J gene TRBJ1-4, with D tentatively TRBD1 (6 bases). The CDR3 has 14 residues. Per germline, CDR1 SEHNR and CDR2 FQNEAQ (reference sequence). V was clipped by 6 bases and J by 8 bases, with 16 bases between them.